This T cell receptor beta chain is drawn from a study of T cells in Graves' hyperthyroidism and ophthalmopathy. Whole-study context: The blood sample was taken at first diagnosis, before treatment began.

Amplified regions were TCR beta CDR3 sequences from RNA transcripts. First-round RT-PCR with HTBI primers amplified the TCR CDR3 region. TCRdb fed the multiplex PCR reads into MiXCR, producing one record per CDR3 protein. The sample lists approximately 570,000 distinct CDR3 sequences, roughly 21% occurring once. This CDR3 has 13 amino acids. V was pared by 8 bases and J by 5 bases, with 16 bases between. Germline V gene sequence: CDR1 MDHEN, CDR2 SYDVKM. In this sample, this clonotype turned up many times. Antigen: not known. The PBMCs studied were ones that came from approximately 9.9 ml fresh peripheral blood. Findings and limits, study-wide: Researchers found most expanded thyroid clonotypes above 0.001 in blood as well.

The chain recombines TRBV28 with TRBJ2-7; D unclear. The sample taken for sequencing was blood. The origin of this receptor is a man in his forties or fifties with Graves' ophthalmopathy. This CDR3 reads CASGRQLPHEQYF. CDR3 DNA: TGTGCCAGCGGGCGGCAGCTTCCCCACGAGCAGTACTTC.